A selection of T cell receptor beta chains follows, all from one sample in a study of blood T cell repertoires in COVID-19. Profiling relied on immunoSEQ multiplex PCR, and the TCRdb table lists in-frame clones only, not all of them. The profile shows about 240,000 clones, approximately 86% of them singletons. Sequences were obtained from peripheral blood. The origin of the receptors is a man aged 55 to 70 who had recovered from COVID-19. CDR3s include the opening cysteine and the closing phenylalanine or tryptophan. D genes are given only for firm matches. The size entry is marked missing in some rows and otherwise reads once, few, many or a size class.

d_call j_call v_call clone_size cdr3_length cdr3_aa cdr3_nt
NA TRBJ2-3 TRBV7-9 NA 11 CASSGADTQYF TGTGCCAGCAGCGGAGCAGATACGCAGTATTTT
NA TRBJ1-1 TRBV6-1 NA 15 CASSESRVGFTEAFF TGTGCCAGCAGTGAAAGCAGGGTGGGATTCACTGAAGCTTTCTTT
TRBD1 TRBJ1-5 TRBV24-1 NA 16 CATSKGGRSDNQPQHF TGTGCCACCAGTAAAGGGGGCAGGTCTGACAATCAGCCCCAGCATTTT
NA TRBJ2-5 TRBV2 NA 15 CASSAGQARRETQYF TGTGCCAGCAGTGCCGGGCAGGCCCGGAGGGAGACCCAGTACTTC
NA TRBJ1-5 TRBV27 NA 14 CASSLSRGSQPQHF TGTGCCAGCAGTTTGAGTAGGGGGTCTCAGCCCCAGCATTTT
TRBD2 TRBJ2-3 TRBV7-7 once 16 CASSIGLAGGSDTQYF TGTGCCAGCAGCATCGGACTAGCGGGGGGATCAGATACGCAGTATTTT
NA TRBJ1-6 TRBV5-1 few 14 CASSLDRVNSPLHF TGCGCCAGCAGCTTGGACAGGGTCAATTCACCCCTCCACTTT
TRBD1 TRBJ2-1 TRBV4-2 NA 18 CASSPATSDRGRDNEQFF TGTGCCAGCAGCCCCGCCACTTCGGACAGGGGGCGCGACAATGAGCAGTTCTTC
NA TRBJ2-2 TRBV6-5 NA 13 CASSREGTGELFF TGTGCCAGCAGCAGGGAAGGGACCGGGGAGCTGTTTTTT
NA TRBJ2-3 TRBV6-1 NA 16 CASSAGRRGSTDTQYF TGTGCCAGCAGTGCCGGTCGGAGGGGTAGTACAGATACGCAGTATTTT
TRBD1 TRBJ1-5 TRBV19 NA 14 CASNDRGFSQPQHF TGTGCCAGTAACGACAGGGGGTTCAGTCAGCCCCAGCATTTT
NA TRBJ1-6 TRBV6-5 NA 13 CASKGWENSPLHF TGTGCCAGCAAGGGGTGGGAAAATTCACCCCTCCACTTT
TRBD1 TRBJ2-1 TRBV5-4 NA 16 CASSGVSGQPTNEQFF TGTGCCAGCAGCGGCGTTTCGGGACAGCCGACCAATGAGCAGTTCTTC
NA TRBJ2-6 TRBV29-1 NA 13 CSVYSTGANVLTF TGCAGCGTCTACTCAACTGGGGCCAACGTCCTGACTTTC
NA TRBJ2-4 TRBV19 NA 16 CASSILAGLAKNIQYF TGTGCCAGTAGTATCTTGGCAGGGCTAGCCAAAAACATTCAGTACTTC
TRBD1 TRBJ2-7 TRBV5-6 NA 14 CASSSYGQAYEQYF TGTGCCAGCAGCTCCTATGGACAGGCCTACGAGCAGTACTTC
NA TRBJ2-2 TRBV18 NA 15 CASSPGGTVVGELFF TGTGCCAGCTCACCTGGCGGGACAGTCGTCGGGGAGCTGTTTTTT
NA TRBJ2-1 TRBV5-1 NA 12 CASTDSVNEQFF TGCGCCAGCACAGACAGTGTTAATGAGCAGTTCTTC
NA TRBJ1-5 TRBV6-5 NA 15 CASKRVISANQPQHF TGTGCCAGCAAGAGGGTGATTAGCGCCAATCAGCCCCAGCATTTT
TRBD2 TRBJ2-2 TRBV7-9 NA 16 CASSFGLAGITGELFF TGTGCCAGCAGCTTTGGCCTAGCGGGTATCACCGGGGAGCTGTTTTTT
NA TRBJ2-2 TRBV19 once 16 CASRGGPAVYTGELFF TGTGCCAGTAGAGGGGGACCGGCGGTGTACACCGGGGAGCTGTTTTTT
TRBD2 TRBJ2-1 TRBV6-6 NA 14 CASRSWDYYNEQFF TGTGCCAGCAGGTCATGGGACTATTACAATGAGCAGTTCTTC
NA TRBJ2-4 TRBV18 NA 15 CASSPPSGRGGIQYF TGTGCCAGCTCACCACCAAGTGGAAGGGGCGGCATTCAGTACTTC
TRBD1 TRBJ2-3 TRBV30 NA 14 CARAETGLSDTQYF TGTGCCCGGGCCGAGACAGGGTTATCGGATACGCAGTATTTT
TRBD1 TRBJ1-1 TRBV5-4 NA 13 CASSVTGGTEAFF TGTGCCAGCAGCGTTACAGGGGGCACTGAAGCTTTCTTT
NA TRBJ1-4 TRBV18 NA 16 CASSPPDDRSHEKLFF TGTGCCAGCTCACCACCAGACGACAGGAGTCATGAAAAACTGTTTTTT
NA TRBJ1-2 TRBV6-5 NA 15 CASRADRELYYGYTF TGTGCCAGCAGAGCAGACAGAGAGTTATACTATGGCTACACCTTC
NA TRBJ1-6 TRBV3-1/TRBV3-2 NA 15 CASSLRTLGSSPLHF TGTGCCAGCAGCCTTCGGACACTCGGGAGTTCACCCCTCCACTTT
TRBD2 TRBJ2-3 TRBV15 NA 19 CATSRGWTSGGSYTDTQYF TGTGCCACCAGCAGAGGATGGACTAGCGGAGGTAGCTACACAGATACGCAGTATTTT
TRBD1 TRBJ1-5 TRBV5-6 once 16 CASSLGPTGAFQPQHF TGTGCCAGCAGCCTAGGCCCGACAGGGGCTTTTCAGCCCCAGCATTTT
TRBD1 TRBJ1-2 TRBV6-1 NA 15 CASSHPGQGALGYTF TGTGCCAGCAGTCACCCCGGACAGGGGGCGCTTGGCTACACCTTC
TRBD1 TRBJ1-6 TRBV7-9 NA 16 CASSLNFGTGVSPLHF TGTGCCAGCAGCTTAAATTTCGGGACAGGGGTTTCACCCCTCCACTTT
TRBD1 TRBJ2-1 TRBV27 once 14 CASSPQDRNNEQFF TGTGCCAGCAGTCCGCAGGACAGGAATAATGAGCAGTTCTTC
NA TRBJ1-2 TRBV2 few 13 CANAMRQNYGYTF TGTGCCAACGCAATGCGGCAGAACTATGGCTACACCTTC
TRBD2 TRBJ2-3 TRBV28 once 14 CASFSGGVADTQYF TGTGCCAGCTTTAGCGGGGGGGTCGCAGATACGCAGTATTTT
TRBD1 TRBJ1-5 TRBV15 NA 16 CATSGGGQGGNQPQHF TGTGCCACCAGCGGAGGGGGACAGGGGGGGAATCAGCCCCAGCATTTT
NA TRBJ2-5 TRBV3-1/TRBV3-2 NA 14 CASSQVRAQETQYF TGTGCCAGCAGCCAAGTCAGGGCACAGGAGACCCAGTACTTC
TRBD1 TRBJ1-4 TRBV28 NA 18 CASRLGTEKIATNEKLFF TGTGCCAGCAGGTTGGGGACAGAAAAAATTGCAACTAATGAAAAACTGTTTTTT
TRBD1 TRBJ1-2 TRBV29-1 NA 15 CSVKPDRAGNYGYTF TGCAGCGTTAAACCAGACAGGGCCGGTAACTATGGCTACACCTTC
NA TRBJ1-2 TRBV18 NA 17 CASSPYRALGPNYGYTF TGTGCCAGCTCACCATACAGGGCCCTGGGCCCTAACTATGGCTACACCTTC
TRBD1 TRBJ1-2 TRBV6-5 NA 15 CASSYRDRGHYGYTF TGTGCCAGCAGTTATAGGGACAGGGGTCACTATGGCTACACCTTC
NA TRBJ1-4 TRBV5-1 NA 14 CASSPGATNEKLFF TGCGCCAGCAGCCCCGGAGCAACTAATGAAAAACTGTTTTTT
NA TRBJ2-3 TRBV6-5 once 15 CASSRDSLSTDTQYF TGTGCCAGCTCTAGAGACAGTCTTAGCACAGATACGCAGTATTTT
NA TRBJ2-2 TRBV18 NA 14 CASSVAPNTGELFF TGTGCCAGCTCAGTAGCGCCGAACACCGGGGAGCTGTTTTTT
TRBD1 TRBJ1-2 TRBV6-2/TRBV6-3 NA 15 CASSYRTGGGHGYTF TGTGCCAGCAGTTACAGGACAGGGGGCGGCCATGGCTACACCTTC
NA TRBJ1-5 TRBV5-4 NA 14 CASSLAGANQPQHF TGTGCCAGCAGCTTGGCCGGAGCCAATCAGCCCCAGCATTTT
NA TRBJ1-1 TRBV2 NA 12 CASSKHNTEAFF TGTGCCAGCAGTAAGCATAACACTGAAGCTTTCTTT
NA TRBJ2-6 TRBV4-1 NA 18 CASSQLGWGLGGANVLTF TGCGCCAGCAGCCAACTGGGTTGGGGGCTAGGAGGGGCCAACGTCCTGACTTTC
TRBD1 TRBJ1-5 TRBV2 NA 14 CASKLATGGQPQHF TGTGCCAGCAAACTAGCGACAGGGGGTCAGCCCCAGCATTTT
TRBD1 TRBJ1-1 TRBV6-4 NA 11 CATRQGLEAFF TGTGCCACCCGACAGGGTCTTGAAGCTTTCTTT
NA TRBJ1-2 TRBV7-8 NA 17 CASSLLRFQGFIYGYTF TGTGCCAGCAGCTTACTGCGGTTTCAGGGGTTTATCTATGGCTACACCTTC
NA TRBJ2-7 TRBV6-5 NA 15 CASSPRAGSSYEQYF TGTGCCAGCAGTCCCCGCGCTGGGAGCTCCTACGAGCAGTACTTC
NA TRBJ1-2 TRBV3-1/TRBV3-2 NA 11 CASSHKRGYTF TGTGCCAGCAGCCATAAGCGTGGCTACACCTTC
NA TRBJ1-5 TRBV19 NA 14 CASRGQGSLQPQHF TGTGCCAGTAGGGGGCAGGGTAGCCTCCAGCCCCAGCATTTT
NA TRBJ1-4 TRBV19 NA 12 CASSILGEKLFF TGTGCCAGTAGTATACTCGGTGAAAAACTGTTTTTT
TRBD1 TRBJ1-4 TRBV9 once 16 CASSFTPGQTNEKLFF TGTGCCAGCAGCTTTACCCCGGGACAGACTAATGAAAAACTGTTTTTT
TRBD1 TRBJ1-1 TRBV5-1 NA 17 CASSLVAGQGFFTEAFF TGCGCCAGCAGCTTGGTGGCGGGACAGGGCTTCTTTACTGAAGCTTTCTTT